The source of this T cell receptor beta chain is a study of blood T cell repertoires in COVID-19. V lost 0 bases and J 3 bases, leaving 7 bases between the germline ends. Germline values: CDR1 SGHNT, CDR2 YYREEE (reference sequence). The CDR3 runs 13 residues. Authors' data handling: Reference gene primer amplification yielded estimated nucleated cell counts. Method: immunoSEQ multiplex PCR; TCRdb's copy keeps in-frame clones and lacks some. The V and J calls and the clone size are those of that table, but D and trimming were determined from the DNA. The sample consists of 170,000 or so clones, roughly 84% of them appearing once. The table lists this clone with a few counts.

The material sequenced was peripheral blood. This TCR was sampled from a human donor in a cohort sampled during active COVID-19. V is TRBV5-4 and J is TRBJ2-7; D possibly corresponds to TRBD2 (5 bases). The CDR3 DNA sequence: TGTGCCAGCAGCTTGGAACGGGACTACGAGCAGTACTTC. Translating it yields CASSLERDYEQYF.